This paragraph covers one T cell receptor beta chain sequence. The sample comes from a study of CD8+ T cells in alopecia areata. Turning to the study itself: Each of the treated patients was given oral tofacitinib, 5 to 10 mg twice daily, for moderate-to-severe alopecia areata. Tofacitinib administration persisted for 6 to 18 months, succeeded by 6 months off drug. Treated patients were scored for severity by percent of scalp affected.

The CDR3 has 15 residues. The germline CDR1 and CDR2 sequences are SNHLY and FYNNEI. V gave up 6 bases and J gave up 0 bases, with 14 bases separating them. Sample treatment: oral pan-JAK inhibitor, 5-10 mg twice daily. CD4+ and CD8+ T cells were sorted from PBMCs stained for CD3, CD4 and CD8. After isolation, RNA underwent reverse transcription to generate cDNA as the sequencing template. The data were produced by immunoSEQ multiplex PCR, yet TCRdb's version contains in-frame clones alone and is incomplete. Among some 130,000 clones listed, more than 45% were seen once. This TCR came from a human donor with alopecia areata. The chain couples TRBV2 to TRBJ1-1; D might be TRBD1 (6 bases). Specimen: CD4+ T cells sorted from blood, collected at week 4, from a patient treated with tofacitinib. The CDR3 sequence: CASRGGLEMNTEAFF. CDR3 in DNA: TGTGCCAGCAGAGGGGGATTAGAAATGAACACTGAAGCTTTCTTT.